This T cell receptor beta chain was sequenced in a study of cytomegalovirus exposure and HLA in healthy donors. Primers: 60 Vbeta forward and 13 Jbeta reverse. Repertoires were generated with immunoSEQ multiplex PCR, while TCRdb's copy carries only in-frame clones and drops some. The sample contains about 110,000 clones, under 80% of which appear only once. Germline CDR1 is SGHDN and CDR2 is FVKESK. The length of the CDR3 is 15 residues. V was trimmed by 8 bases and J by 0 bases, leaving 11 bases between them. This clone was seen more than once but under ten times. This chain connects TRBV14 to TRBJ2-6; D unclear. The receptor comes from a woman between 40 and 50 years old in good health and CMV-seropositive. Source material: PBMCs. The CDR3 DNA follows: TGTGCCAGCGCAATTTTTAGCTCTGGGGCCAACGTCCTGACTTTC. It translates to CASAIFSSGANVLTF.